The next 28 T cell receptor beta chains were all read from a single sample in a study of blood T cell repertoires in COVID-19. Profiling relied on immunoSEQ multiplex PCR, and the TCRdb table lists in-frame clones only, not all of them. The sample has roughly 70,000 clones, roughly four fifths seen once. The sequenced material came from peripheral blood. These TCRs come from a man between 65 and 85 years old with COVID-19, enrolled during active disease.

The gene calls are TRBV3-1 (or the pseudogene TRBV3-2) and TRBJ1-3; 10 bases are a match to TRBD1. CDR3 size: 16 residues. Germline CDR1 LGHDT, CDR2 YNNKEL (reference sequence). V dropped 4 bases and J dropped 0; count of bases not matched to a gene: 3. The CDR3: CASSPRTGGSGNTIYF. The CDR3 nucleotides are TGTGCCAGCAGCCCCAGGACAGGGGGCTCTGGAAACACCATATATTTT.

In this sample, this clone turned up a few times. The V and J genes are TRBV19 and TRBJ2-7, with 11 bases identical to TRBD1. V shed 6 bases, J shed 3 bases, and the junction held 10 bases outside the gene matches. The CDR3 has 16 residues. Germline lookup yields CDR1 LNHDA and CDR2 SQIVND (reference sequence). Written as DNA, the CDR3 is TGTGCCAGTAGCCCCTTATTGGGACAGGGGGGCTACGAGCAGTACTTC. It is translated as CASSPLLGQGGYEQYF.

The gene calls are TRBV5-1 and TRBJ2-2; 7 bases map to TRBD2. Germline V gene lookup returns CDR1 SGHRS and CDR2 YFSETQ. With V trimmed by 0 bases and J by 3 bases, 5 bases remained unmatched. The CDR3 is made up of 16 amino acids. Here the CDR3 DNA reads TGCGCCAGCAGCTTGGTGGCGGGAGATTACACCGGGGAGCTGTTTTTT. Translation: CASSLVAGDYTGELFF.

CDR3 sequence reads: CSARTSGMLFDEQFF. In DNA form, the CDR3 reads TGCAGCGCACGGACTAGCGGGATGCTATTCGATGAGCAGTTCTTC. The chain has TRBV29-1 and TRBJ2-1; 12 bases match TRBD2. V trimming: 7 bases; J trimming: 8 bases; junction bases outside the gene matches: 12. Looked up from germline, CDR1 is SQVTM and CDR2 is ANQGSEA. The CDR3 runs to 15 residues.

The chain links TRBV6-6 to TRBJ1-1; perhaps TRBD1 as D (5 bases). V was trimmed by 6 bases and J by 0 bases, leaving 11 bases between them. Germline V CDR1 and CDR2: MNHNY, SVGAGI (reference sequence). The CDR3 extends over 14 amino acids. CDR3 amino acids: CASSDRELNTEAFF. The DNA for the CDR3 is TGTGCCAGCAGCGACAGAGAATTGAACACTGAAGCTTTCTTT.

This chain links TRBV3-1 (or the pseudogene TRBV3-2) with TRBJ2-2; 10 bases agree with TRBD2. Germline V gene lookup returns CDR1 LGHDT and CDR2 YNNKEL (reference sequence). V dropped 5 bases and J dropped 5; count of bases not matched to a gene: 5. The CDR3 extends over 15 amino acids. CDR3 in amino acids: CASSFQAGGTGELFF. As DNA, the CDR3 is TGTGCCAGCAGCTTCCAAGCGGGAGGGACCGGGGAGCTGTTTTTT.

This sequence joins TRBV29-1 and TRBJ1-1, with D possibly TRBD1 on 6 matching bases. Trimming shortened V by 6 bases and J by 4 bases, and 12 bases separated the two germline ends. Germline V gene data show CDR1 as SQVTM and CDR2 as ANQGSEA. This CDR3 is built from 12 residues. CDR3 region: CSVREGGTEAFF. The DNA for the CDR3 is TGCAGCGTCCGGGAGGGGGGCACTGAAGCTTTCTTT.

The table lists this clone with a count of one. At one of its ends the junction is not consistent with the germline gene, which may arise from a read error. The chain uses TRBV7-7 and TRBJ2-1; 7 bases fit TRBD2. CDR1 is SSHAT, CDR2 FNYEAQ, per germline (reference sequence). This CDR3 spans 12 amino acids. The CDR3 loop is CASSLTGGEQFF. The CDR3 DNA reads TGTGCTAGCAGCCTAACGGGGGGTGAGCAGTTCTTC.

The V and J genes are TRBV6-5 and TRBJ1-2; TRBD1 is a possible D gene (5 bases). V lost 6 bases, J lost 8 bases, and 19 bases lay in between. CDR1 is MNHEY, CDR2 SVGAGI, per germline. This CDR3 contains 14 residues. CDR3 in amino acids: CASSSGTGVVGYTF. Here the CDR3 DNA reads TGTGCCAGCAGCTCCGGAACAGGCGTAGTCGGCTACACCTTC.

J is TRBJ2-7 and V is TRBV28, with TRBD1 matching over 7 bases. The CDR3 covers 12 residues. The germline CDR1 and CDR2 sequences are MDHEN and SYDVKM. With V trimmed by 8 bases and J by 2 bases, 3 bases remained unmatched. The CDR3 sequence is CASQGETYEQYF. As DNA, the CDR3 is TGTGCCAGCCAGGGGGAGACCTACGAGCAGTACTTC.

This rearrangement joins TRBV5-4 to TRBJ2-7; TRBD2 is a possible D gene (6 bases). This CDR3 contains 15 residues. V was cut by 3 bases and J by 2 bases, with 15 bases left in between. The germline V gene encodes CDR1 SGHNT and CDR2 YYREEE (reference sequence). The CDR3 DNA follows: TGTGCCAGCAGCTCATCGACTAGGGCACCCTACGAGCAGTACTTC. Its protein product is CASSSSTRAPYEQYF.

This chain's CDR3 is CASSYPPGQGTPISFYEQYF. The CDR3 DNA sequence: TGTGCCAGCAGTTACCCACCGGGACAGGGAACCCCGATCTCTTTCTACGAGCAGTACTTC. V is TRBV6-2 or TRBV6-3 and J is TRBJ2-7, with 9 bases matching TRBD1. Germline V CDR1 and CDR2: MNHEY, SVGEGT. Trimming removed 2 bases from V and 3 bases from J; junction bases left unmatched: 20. The CDR3 is 20 amino acids.

The chain is built from TRBV7-3 and TRBJ2-7, with D possibly being TRBD2 (5 bases). V was pared by 2 bases and J by 0 bases, with 14 bases between. CDR1 is SGHTA, CDR2 FQGTGA, per germline. This CDR3 contains 16 residues. The CDR3 loop reads CASSLPTKYSSYEQYF. The CDR3 DNA reads TGTGCCAGCAGCTTACCGACTAAGTACAGCTCCTACGAGCAGTACTTC.

The rearrangement links TRBV5-1 to TRBJ2-5; TRBD2 aligns across 10 bases. The germline V gene has CDR1 SGHRS and CDR2 YFSETQ. V was pared by 0 bases and J by 3 bases, with 2 bases of the junction left unmatched. The CDR3 length is 15 residues. The CDR3 region is CASSLAGTSEETQYF. In nucleotides, the CDR3 is TGCGCCAGCAGCTTGGCCGGGACTAGCGAAGAGACCCAGTACTTC.

The chain couples TRBV5-1 to TRBJ2-2; unclear D gene. Trimming stripped 4 bases from V and 3 bases from J, with 7 bases between. The CDR3 is made up of 13 amino acids. Germline V gene sequence: CDR1 SGHRS, CDR2 YFSETQ. The CDR3 DNA reads TGCGCCAGCAGCCTCGGGTACACCGGGGAGCTGTTTTTT. It yields the protein CASSLGYTGELFF.

Note on this clone: The junction does not match germline at one end; this may be a read error. V gene TRBV18 combines with J gene TRBJ1-5, with 7 bases that match TRBD1. CDR3 size: 16 residues. Germline lookup yields CDR1 KGHSH and CDR2 LQKENI. CDR3 region: CANSPAGTANNQPQHF. As DNA, the CDR3 is TGTGCCAACTCACCAGCCGGGACAGCGAACAATCAGCCCCAGCATTTT.

This clone was recorded once. The V call is TRBV7-2, the J call TRBJ1-5; 8 bases line up with TRBD1. With V trimmed by 5 bases and J by 5 bases, 8 bases remained unmatched. Germline V CDR1 and CDR2: SGHTA, FQGNSA. The CDR3 extends over 15 amino acids. CDR3 protein: CASSQGQGRYQPQHF. The DNA of the CDR3 is TGTGCCAGCAGCCAAGGACAGGGTCGATATCAGCCCCAGCATTTT.

This clone has only a few counts. This rearrangement joins TRBV30 to TRBJ1-2; D is unresolved. Germline values: CDR1 GTSNPN, CDR2 SVGIG (reference sequence). Trimming took off 0 bases at V and 2 bases at J, with 13 bases between the two ends. The CDR3 spans 15 residues. CDR3 sequence (DNA): TGTGCCTGGAGTGTCGTTATGGGAGGGAACTATGGCTACACCTTC. This codes for CAWSVVMGGNYGYTF. Based on the CDR3 plus reference TRBV30 and TRBJ1-2, the full variable domain is SQTIHQWPATLVQPVGSPLSLECTVEGTSNPNLYWYRQAAGRGLQLLFYSVGIGQISSEVPQNLSASRPQDRQFILSSKKLLLSDSGFYLCAWSVVMGGNYGYTFGSGTRLTVV.

The chain is built from TRBV10-3 and TRBJ2-7; 7 bases fit TRBD1. The CDR3 covers 15 residues. CDR1 ENHRY and CDR2 SYGVKD come from the germline V gene. V was clipped by 2 bases and J by 6 bases; unmatched bases: 10. CDR3 protein: CAISEGATGTGEQYF. The DNA of the CDR3 is TGTGCCATCAGTGAGGGCGCGACAGGGACGGGCGAGCAGTACTTC.

The rearrangement joins TRBV7-2 to TRBJ2-5; 13 bases are shared with TRBD2. Trimming cost V 5 bases and J 5 bases; bases outside gene matches: 5. Germline V gene sequence: CDR1 SGHTA, CDR2 FQGNSA. The CDR3 spans 15 residues. CDR3 sequence reads: CASSRTSGSQETQYF. CDR3 DNA sequence: TGTGCCAGCAGCAGGACTAGCGGGAGTCAGGAGACCCAGTACTTC.

The rearrangement uses TRBV3-1 (or the pseudogene TRBV3-2) and TRBJ2-1, with TRBD2 as a possible D gene (5 bases). Between the trimmed V and J ends, which lost 1 base and 9 bases, there was a span of 7 bases. This CDR3 region has 12 residues. Germline V CDR1 and CDR2: LGHDT, YNNKEL (reference sequence). The CDR3 DNA follows: TGTGCCAGCAGCCAAGCACGGGGTGAGCAGTTCTTC. It encodes CASSQARGEQFF.

In nucleotides, the CDR3 is TGTGCCAGCAGCTCGGGACAGGGGAACACCGGGGAGCTGTTTTTT. This codes for CASSSGQGNTGELFF. V and J are TRBV7-9 and TRBJ2-2; 9 bases match TRBD1. CDR3 size: 15 residues. The germline V gene encodes CDR1 SEHNR and CDR2 FQNEAQ (reference sequence). Germline trimming cut 4 bases from V and 1 base from J; bases unmatched to any gene: 1.

This chain connects TRBV4-1 to TRBJ2-3; D remains unclear. CDR3 length: 14 amino acids. The germline gives CDR1 MGHRA, CDR2 YSYEKL. Trimming removed 0 bases from V and 8 bases from J, with 12 bases in between. The CDR3 region is CASSQEARSSTQYF. In nucleotides, the CDR3 is TGCGCCAGCAGCCAAGAGGCGCGGTCCTCTACGCAGTATTTT.

This clone was observed once. This sequence joins TRBV14 and TRBJ2-7, with D perhaps TRBD1 (6 bases). V shed 4 bases and J shed 1 base, with 23 bases lying between them. This CDR3 contains 18 residues. Germline V CDR1 and CDR2: SGHDN, FVKESK. The CDR3, as DNA: TGTGCCAGCAGCCCAACCTCTATCCCGGGACACGGATCCTACGAGCAGTACTTC. Residues: CASSPTSIPGHGSYEQYF.

The sample holds a few counts of this clone. CDR3 nucleotide sequence: TGTGCCAGCAGCCAACCCGGGACAGGACGTGGCTACACCTTC. The encoded protein is CASSQPGTGRGYTF. This chain joins TRBV14 and TRBJ1-2; TRBD1 matches at 8 bases. The trim removed 2 bases at V and 7 bases at J, leaving 6 bases unmatched. CDR1 SGHDN and CDR2 FVKESK come from the germline V gene. This CDR3 comprises 14 residues.

The chain combines TRBV6-6 with TRBJ2-2; TRBD1 matches 8 bases. Germline V gene lookup returns CDR1 MNHNY and CDR2 SVGAGI (reference sequence). With 5 bases clipped from V and 3 bases from J, the junction kept 8 bases outside the gene matches. The CDR3 runs to 16 residues. CDR3 region: CASSMTGVRDTGELFF. The CDR3 DNA reads TGTGCCAGCAGTATGACAGGGGTGCGGGACACCGGGGAGCTGTTTTTT.

This chain links TRBV4-1 with TRBJ1-5; D gene uncertain. The germline CDR1 and CDR2 sequences are MGHRA and YSYEKL. The CDR3 has 14 amino acids. V shed 7 bases and J shed 0 bases, with 10 bases lying between them. Written as DNA, the CDR3 is TGCGCCAGCACCCCCGTACTTAGCAATCAGCCCCAGCATTTT. The encoded protein is CASTPVLSNQPQHF.

The J gene is TRBJ2-1, the V gene TRBV2, with 16 nucleotides matching TRBD2. Trimming took 11 bases from V and 8 from J; bases not matched to a gene: 9. In germline, CDR1 is SNHLY, CDR2 FYNNEI. CDR3 size: 15 residues. The CDR3 bases are TGTGCCTGCAAGATCGGGACTAGCGGGAGGGATGAGCAGTTCTTC. Translated: CACKIGTSGRDEQFF.